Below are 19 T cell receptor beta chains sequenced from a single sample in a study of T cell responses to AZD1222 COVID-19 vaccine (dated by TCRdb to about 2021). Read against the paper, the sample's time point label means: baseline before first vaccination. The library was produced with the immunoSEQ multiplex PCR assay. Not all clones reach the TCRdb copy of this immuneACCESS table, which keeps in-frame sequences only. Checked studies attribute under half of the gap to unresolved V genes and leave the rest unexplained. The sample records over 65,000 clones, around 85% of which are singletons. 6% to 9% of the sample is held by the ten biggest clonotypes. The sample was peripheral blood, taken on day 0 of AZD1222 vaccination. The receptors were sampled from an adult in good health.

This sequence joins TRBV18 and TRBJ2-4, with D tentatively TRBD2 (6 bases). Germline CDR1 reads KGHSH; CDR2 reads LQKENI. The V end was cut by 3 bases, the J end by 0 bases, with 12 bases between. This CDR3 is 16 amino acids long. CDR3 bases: TGTGCCAGCTCACCCACAGTGGGGGGAGCCAAAAACATTCAGTACTTC. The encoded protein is CASSPTVGGAKNIQYF.

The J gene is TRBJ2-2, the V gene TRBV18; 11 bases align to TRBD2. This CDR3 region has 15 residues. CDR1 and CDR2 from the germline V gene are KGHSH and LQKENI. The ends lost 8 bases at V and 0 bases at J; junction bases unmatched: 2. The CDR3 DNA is TGTGCCAGCGCGGGACTAGCGGCGAACACCGGGGAGCTGTTTTTT. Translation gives CASAGLAANTGELFF.

Here the CDR3 DNA reads TGTGCCAGCAGTTCCCCTCCCGGGGAACATGGCTACACCTTC. Protein sequence: CASSSPPGEHGYTF. This chain links TRBV6-5 with TRBJ1-2; D remains unclear. V gave up 4 bases and J gave up 6 bases, with 15 bases separating them. Germline CDR1 reads MNHEY; CDR2 reads SVGAGI. The CDR3 is 14 residues long.

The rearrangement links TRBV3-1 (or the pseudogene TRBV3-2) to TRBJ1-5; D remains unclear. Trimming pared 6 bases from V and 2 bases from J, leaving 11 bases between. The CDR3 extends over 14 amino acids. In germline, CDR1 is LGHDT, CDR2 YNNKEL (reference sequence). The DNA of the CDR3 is TGTGCCAGCAGTCAGCAACCTGGCAATCAGCCCCAGCATTTT. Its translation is CASSQQPGNQPQHF.

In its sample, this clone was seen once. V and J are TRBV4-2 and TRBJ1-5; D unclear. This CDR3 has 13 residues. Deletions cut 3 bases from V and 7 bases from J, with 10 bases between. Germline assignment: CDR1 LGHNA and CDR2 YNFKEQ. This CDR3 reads CASSQGVRQPQHF. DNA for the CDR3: TGTGCCAGCAGCCAGGGTGTTAGGCAGCCCCAGCATTTT.

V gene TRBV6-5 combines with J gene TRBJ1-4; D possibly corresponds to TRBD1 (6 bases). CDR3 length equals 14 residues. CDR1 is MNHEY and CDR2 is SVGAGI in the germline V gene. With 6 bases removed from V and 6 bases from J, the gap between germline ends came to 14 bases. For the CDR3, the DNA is TGTGCCAGCAGCCGCGGGGGGGCGGATGAAAAACTGTTTTTT. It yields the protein CASSRGGADEKLFF.

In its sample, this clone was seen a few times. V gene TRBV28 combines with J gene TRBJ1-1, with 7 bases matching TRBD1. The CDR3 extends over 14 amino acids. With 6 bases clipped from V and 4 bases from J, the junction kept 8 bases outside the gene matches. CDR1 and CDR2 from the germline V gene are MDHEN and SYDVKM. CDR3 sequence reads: CASSRGGLGTEAFF. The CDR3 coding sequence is TGTGCCAGCAGCAGAGGGGGCCTGGGCACTGAAGCTTTCTTT. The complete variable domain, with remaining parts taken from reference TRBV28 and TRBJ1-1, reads DVKVTQSSRYLVKRTGEKVFLECVQDMDHENMFWYRQDPGLGLRLIYFSYDVKMKEKGDIPEGYSVSREKKERFSLILESASTNQTSMYLCASSRGGLGTEAFFGQGTRLTVV.

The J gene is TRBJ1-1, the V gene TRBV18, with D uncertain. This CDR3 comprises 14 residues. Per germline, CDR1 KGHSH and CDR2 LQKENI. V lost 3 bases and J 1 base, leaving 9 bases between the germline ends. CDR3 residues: CASSPGVENTEAFF. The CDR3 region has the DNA TGTGCCAGCTCACCTGGGGTCGAGAACACTGAAGCTTTCTTT.

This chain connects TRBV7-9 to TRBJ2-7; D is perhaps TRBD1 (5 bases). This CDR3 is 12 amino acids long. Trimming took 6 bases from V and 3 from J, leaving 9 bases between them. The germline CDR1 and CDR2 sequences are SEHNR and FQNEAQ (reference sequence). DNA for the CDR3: TGTGCCAGCAGGAGAGACAGCTACGAGCAGTACTTC. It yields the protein CASRRDSYEQYF.

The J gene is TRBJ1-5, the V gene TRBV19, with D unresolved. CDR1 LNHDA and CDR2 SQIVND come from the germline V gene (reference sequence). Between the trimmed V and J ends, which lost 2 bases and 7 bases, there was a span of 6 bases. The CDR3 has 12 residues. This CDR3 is CASSISPQPQHF. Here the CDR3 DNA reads TGTGCCAGTAGTATATCCCCCCAGCCCCAGCATTTT. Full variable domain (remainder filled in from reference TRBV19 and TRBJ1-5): DGGITQSPKYLFRKEGQNVTLSCEQNLNHDAMYWYRQDPGQGLRLIYYSQIVNDFQKGDIAEGYSVSREKKESFPLTVTSAQKNPTAFYLCASSISPQPQHFGDGTRLSIL.

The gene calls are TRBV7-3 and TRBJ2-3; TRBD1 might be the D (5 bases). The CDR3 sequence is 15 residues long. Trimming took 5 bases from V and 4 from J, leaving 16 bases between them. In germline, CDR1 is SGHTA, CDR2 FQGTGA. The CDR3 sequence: CASSPLGQWADTQYF. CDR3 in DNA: TGTGCCAGCAGCCCCCTAGGACAATGGGCAGATACGCAGTATTTT.

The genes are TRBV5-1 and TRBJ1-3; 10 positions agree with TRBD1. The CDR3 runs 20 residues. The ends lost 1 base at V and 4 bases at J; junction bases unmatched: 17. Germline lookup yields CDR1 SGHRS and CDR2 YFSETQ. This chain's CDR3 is CASSLRSGMTGGLTGNTIYF. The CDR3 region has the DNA TGCGCCAGCAGCTTGCGATCCGGCATGACAGGGGGCCTGACCGGAAACACCATATATTTT.

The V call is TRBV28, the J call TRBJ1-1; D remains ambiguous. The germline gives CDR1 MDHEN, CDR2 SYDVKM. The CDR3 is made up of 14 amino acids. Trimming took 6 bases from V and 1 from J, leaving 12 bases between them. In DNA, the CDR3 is TGTGCCAGCAGATTCTGGGGATCGAACACTGAAGCTTTCTTT. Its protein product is CASRFWGSNTEAFF.

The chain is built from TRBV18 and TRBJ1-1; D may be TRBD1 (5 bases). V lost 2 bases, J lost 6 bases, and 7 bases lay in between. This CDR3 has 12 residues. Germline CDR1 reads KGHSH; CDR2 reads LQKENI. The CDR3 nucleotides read TGTGCCAGCTCACCAGCAGGGCCTGAAGCTTTCTTT. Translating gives CASSPAGPEAFF.

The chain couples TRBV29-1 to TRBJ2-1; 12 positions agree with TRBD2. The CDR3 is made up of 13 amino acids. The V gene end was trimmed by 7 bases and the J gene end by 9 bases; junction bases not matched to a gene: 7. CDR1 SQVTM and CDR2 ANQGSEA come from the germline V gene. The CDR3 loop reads CSATSGRVSEQFF. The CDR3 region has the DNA TGCAGCGCGACTAGCGGGAGAGTAAGTGAGCAGTTCTTC.

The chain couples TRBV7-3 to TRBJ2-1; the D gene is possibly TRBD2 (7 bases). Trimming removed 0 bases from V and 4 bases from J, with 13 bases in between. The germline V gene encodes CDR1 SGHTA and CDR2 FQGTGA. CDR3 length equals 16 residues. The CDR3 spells CASSLTGRGDYNEQFF. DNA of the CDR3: TGTGCCAGCAGCTTAACTGGGAGGGGGGATTACAATGAGCAGTTCTTC.

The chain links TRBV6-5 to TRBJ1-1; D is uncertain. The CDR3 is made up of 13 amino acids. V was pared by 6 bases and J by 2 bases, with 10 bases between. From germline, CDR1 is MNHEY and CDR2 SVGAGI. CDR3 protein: CASRSQPNTEAFF. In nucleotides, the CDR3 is TGTGCCAGCAGGAGCCAGCCAAACACTGAAGCTTTCTTT.

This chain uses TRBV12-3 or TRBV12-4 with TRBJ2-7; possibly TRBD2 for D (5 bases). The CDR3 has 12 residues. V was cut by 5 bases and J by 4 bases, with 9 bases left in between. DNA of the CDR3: TGTGCCAGCAGTCCCAGCGGATACGAGCAGTACTTC. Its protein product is CASSPSGYEQYF.

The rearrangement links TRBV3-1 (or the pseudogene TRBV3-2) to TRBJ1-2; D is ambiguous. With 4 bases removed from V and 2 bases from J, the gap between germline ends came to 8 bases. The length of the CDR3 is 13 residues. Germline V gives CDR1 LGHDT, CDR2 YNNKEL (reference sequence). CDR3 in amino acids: CASSPSSNYGYTF. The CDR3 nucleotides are TGTGCCAGCAGCCCCTCATCGAACTATGGCTACACCTTC.